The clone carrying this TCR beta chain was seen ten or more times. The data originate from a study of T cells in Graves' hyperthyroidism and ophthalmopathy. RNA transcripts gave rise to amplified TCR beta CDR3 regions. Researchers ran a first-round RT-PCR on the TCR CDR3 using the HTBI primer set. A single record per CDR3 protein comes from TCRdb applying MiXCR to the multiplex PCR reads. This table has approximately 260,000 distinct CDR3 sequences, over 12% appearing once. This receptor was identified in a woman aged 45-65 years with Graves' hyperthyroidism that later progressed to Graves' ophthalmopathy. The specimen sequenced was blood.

CDR3: CASSFQGQQGGDEQYF. CDR3 DNA sequence: TGCGCCAGCAGCTTCCAGGGGCAACAGGGCGGGGACGAGCAGTACTTC. The genes are TRBV5-1 and TRBJ2-7; D may be TRBD1 or TRBD2 (6 bases each). Germline V gives CDR1 SGHRS, CDR2 YFSETQ. V was shortened by 2 bases and J by 5 bases, with 20 bases between the two germline ends. This CDR3 contains 16 residues. The whole variable domain, filled in from reference TRBV5-1 and TRBJ2-7, reads KAGVTQTPRYLIKTRGQQVTLSCSPISGHRSVSWYQQTPGQGLQFLFEYFSETQRNKGNFPGRFSGRQFSNSRSEMNVSTLELGDSALYLCASSFQGQQGGDEQYFGPGTRLTVT.